The entry below describes one T cell receptor beta chain. Antigen specificity is unknown. A junction end diverges from the germline sequence, so it may reflect a read error. The missing CDR3 end, 3 residues past where the read stops, is filled in from the germline J gene. The sample has other DNA sequences that encode this CDR3 too. Sequenced by immunoSEQ multiplex PCR; TCRdb stores in-frame clones only, minus some. The sample features some 33,000 clones, with around 4% in its top ten. The record originates from a study of T cells in women clearing cervical HPV infection. About the study: Cases' blood sampling followed lesion detection by median around 160 days (90 to 200).

Germline CDR1 is LNHDA and CDR2 is SQIVND (reference sequence). The CDR3 consists of 15 residues. Study outcomes and limitations: Cases and controls were distinguished at AUC around 0.87 by richness and V genes. Repertoire richness, not evenness, was significantly elevated in CIN3+ cases versus controls.

This chain links TRBV19 with TRBJ1-3, with TRBD1 as a possible D gene (5 bases). The sample comprised blood buffy coat. The source is a woman between 18 and 69 years old with a cervical HPV16 infection that either progressed to CIN3+ or cleared (not recorded which). The CDR3 sequence is CASSIVATEGNTIYF. The CDR3 bases that were read are TGTGCCAGTAGTATAGTCGCGACAGAAGGAAACACA.